This paragraph reports one T cell receptor (beta chain). The data originate from a study of shared clonotypes between healthy human individuals. Assay: immunoSEQ multiplex PCR; the TCRdb copy retains only in-frame clones and omits some. The data show some 1 million clones, with more than 60% seen just once and over 1.3% held by the top ten. Trimming left V 5 bases short and J 1 base short, with 10 bases between. CDR1 is KGHSH and CDR2 is LQKENI in the germline V gene. The length of the CDR3 is 14 residues. The specimen sequenced was memory CD4+ T cells sorted from blood. Subset described: CD45RA-negative fraction. The receptor was derived from a man between 18 and 29 years old in good health. The chain recombines TRBV18 with TRBJ2-3; weak D call: TRBD1 (6 bases). CDR3 sequence (DNA): TGTGCCAGCTCAAAGGGGGAAGGCACAGATACGCAGTATTTT. It translates to CASSKGEGTDTQYF.